These 29 T cell receptor beta chains originate from one sample sequenced in a study of blood T cell repertoires in COVID-19. Some clones are missing from TCRdb's copy, which holds only in-frame ones; the method was immunoSEQ multiplex PCR. The repertoire holds over 60,000 clones, 70% to 90% seen once, with 0.9% to 1.2% in the top ten. Source material: peripheral blood. Receptors were obtained from a man between 65 and 79 years old with acute or convalescent COVID-19.

The CDR3 DNA reads TGTGCCAGCAGTTTCGGGACAGGGGGCTATATCAATCAGCCCCAGCATTTT. Amino acids: CASSFGTGGYINQPQHF. This rearrangement joins TRBV7-8 to TRBJ1-5; 12 bases map to TRBD1. J gave up 3 bases and V 6 bases, and 9 bases lay outside the gene matches. The CDR3 length is 17 residues. Germline values: CDR1 SGHVS, CDR2 FQNEAQ.

The V and J genes are TRBV11-2 and TRBJ2-1; possible D gene TRBD1, 6 bases. The CDR3 length is 14 residues. V shed 6 bases and J shed 2 bases, with 11 bases lying between them. Germline CDR1 reads SGHAT; CDR2 reads FQNNGV. Written as DNA, the CDR3 is TGTGCCAGCAGTAGGGGGTCCGCCTACAATGAGCAGTTCTTC. It encodes CASSRGSAYNEQFF.

The rearrangement links TRBV27 to TRBJ1-1; D remains ambiguous. There are 13 residues in the CDR3. Germline assignment: CDR1 MNHEY and CDR2 SMNVEV (reference sequence). Trimming took 3 bases from V and 4 from J, leaving 9 bases between them. This CDR3 is CASSFWSGTEAFF. As DNA, the CDR3 is TGTGCCAGCAGTTTCTGGTCGGGCACTGAAGCTTTCTTT.

The rearrangement links TRBV7-2 to TRBJ1-5, with 7 bases identical to TRBD1. This CDR3 region has 15 residues. V shed 0 bases, J shed 2 bases, and the junction held 1 base outside the gene matches. CDR1 and CDR2 (germline): SGHTA, FQGNSA. The CDR3 here is CASSLARGGNQPQHF. CDR3 coding DNA: TGTGCCAGCAGCTTAGCCAGGGGGGGCAATCAGCCCCAGCATTTT.

This clone has only a few counts. The chain employs TRBV6-1 and TRBJ2-7, with 7 bases identical to TRBD2. CDR1 is MNHNS, CDR2 SASEGT, per germline. This CDR3 comprises 15 residues. With 4 bases clipped from V and 0 bases from J, the junction kept 6 bases outside the gene matches. In nucleotides, the CDR3 is TGTGCCAGCAGTGCCCCGGGGGGTATCTCCTACGAGCAGTACTTC. Its translation: CASSAPGGISYEQYF.

This clone occurred once. This rearrangement joins TRBV29-1 to TRBJ1-6; D may be TRBD1 (6 bases). Trimming took off 4 bases at V and 5 bases at J, with 12 bases between the two ends. Germline V gene lookup returns CDR1 SQVTM and CDR2 ANQGSEA. The length of the CDR3 is 14 residues. The CDR3 nucleotides are TGCAGCGTTGCCGACACAGGGAATAATTCACCCCTCCACTTT. Protein: CSVADTGNNSPLHF.

The chain is built from TRBV4-2 and TRBJ1-6, with 8 bases matching TRBD1. Trimming took 2 bases from V and 1 from J; bases not matched to a gene: 7. The CDR3 has 18 amino acids. Germline assignment: CDR1 LGHNA and CDR2 YNFKEQ. The CDR3 region is CASSQLQGTGSYNSPLHF. For the CDR3, the DNA is TGTGCCAGCAGCCAACTACAGGGGACAGGATCCTATAATTCACCCCTCCACTTT.

The CDR3 reads CASREGGETQYF. DNA of the CDR3: TGCGCCAGCCGCGAAGGCGGGGAGACCCAGTACTTC. V gene TRBV5-1 combines with J gene TRBJ2-5; maybe TRBD2 (5 bases). Per the germline V gene, CDR1 is SGHRS and CDR2 is YFSETQ. The CDR3 is made up of 12 amino acids. Trimming shortened V by 7 bases and J by 5 bases, and 12 bases separated the two germline ends.

The V gene is TRBV6-2 or TRBV6-3, the J gene TRBJ1-1; D gene unclear. V lost 4 bases and J lost 11, with 17 bases in between. Germline lookup yields CDR1 MNHEY and CDR2 SVGEGT. The CDR3 runs to 13 residues. The CDR3 coding sequence is TGTGCCAGCAGTTCCGCCAGTCCTCCTTTTGCTTTCTTT. This translates into CASSSASPPFAFF.

This clone was counted a single time. The chain uses TRBV19 and TRBJ2-7, with D maybe TRBD2 (6 bases). The V gene lost 5 bases and the J gene lost 2 bases, with 16 bases spanning the gap. Germline-derived CDR1 and CDR2 are LNHDA and SQIVND (reference sequence). The CDR3 is 15 residues long. CDR3 protein: CASSWGDRRTYEQYF. In DNA, the CDR3 is TGTGCCAGTAGTTGGGGGGATCGGAGAACCTACGAGCAGTACTTC.

This clone was observed a handful of times. The chain is built from TRBV5-1 and TRBJ1-2; the D gene is possibly TRBD1 (5 bases). This CDR3 spans 12 amino acids. V lost 1 base and J lost 6, with 7 bases in between. CDR1 is SGHRS and CDR2 is YFSETQ in the germline V gene. The CDR3 region is CASSLTQDGYTF. The CDR3, as DNA: TGCGCCAGCAGCTTGACACAGGATGGCTACACCTTC. Filled out from reference TRBV5-1 and TRBJ1-2, the complete variable domain reads KAGVTQTPRYLIKTRGQQVTLSCSPISGHRSVSWYQQTPGQGLQFLFEYFSETQRNKGNFPGRFSGRQFSNSRSEMNVSTLELGDSALYLCASSLTQDGYTFGSGTRLTVV.

This clone showed up just a few times. The chain links TRBV3-1 (or the pseudogene TRBV3-2) to TRBJ2-1, with TRBD2 matching over 7 bases. The CDR3 extends over 14 amino acids. Looked up from germline, CDR1 is LGHDT and CDR2 is YNNKEL (reference sequence). V trimming: 5 bases; J trimming: 9 bases; junction bases outside the gene matches: 10. The CDR3 DNA is TGTGCCAGCAGCAACCGGGACTACCGGCCTGAGCAGTTCTTC. Its protein product is CASSNRDYRPEQFF.

This chain joins TRBV5-4 and TRBJ1-2; tentative D call: TRBD1 (6 bases). Trimming removed 3 bases from V and 6 bases from J, with 9 bases in between. The germline V gene has CDR1 SGHNT and CDR2 YYREEE (reference sequence). The CDR3 has 12 residues. The CDR3 is CASSWHRDGYTF. The DNA for the CDR3 is TGTGCCAGCAGCTGGCACAGGGATGGCTACACCTTC.

The chain recombines TRBV7-2 with TRBJ2-7, with a tentative D call TRBD1 (5 bases). Deletions cut 4 bases from V and 2 bases from J, with 9 bases between. This CDR3 has 13 residues. CDR1 is SGHTA and CDR2 is FQGNSA in the germline V gene. The chain's CDR3 is CASSYKGTYEQYF. DNA of the CDR3: TGTGCCAGCAGCTACAAGGGGACCTACGAGCAGTACTTC.

The chain couples TRBV18 to TRBJ1-2; 9 bases line up with TRBD1. Germline values: CDR1 KGHSH, CDR2 LQKENI. This CDR3 is 15 amino acids long. V trimming: 3 bases; J trimming: 5 bases; junction bases outside the gene matches: 7. The CDR3 sequence is CASSPGQGGWYGYTF. The CDR3 coding sequence is TGTGCCAGCTCACCGGGACAGGGAGGATGGTATGGCTACACCTTC.

This clone came up a few times. The chain joins TRBV18 to TRBJ1-2; 7 bases agree with TRBD1. In germline, CDR1 is KGHSH, CDR2 LQKENI. V lost 6 bases and J lost 0; bases outside the gene matches: 7. This CDR3 contains 15 residues. CDR3 DNA: TGTGCCAGCTCCGGAACAGGGGCCACTAACTATGGCTACACCTTC. Translation: CASSGTGATNYGYTF.

The V and J genes are TRBV11-2 and TRBJ2-5; D remains ambiguous. Deletions cut 6 bases from V and 1 base from J, with 3 bases between. The CDR3 runs 11 residues. CDR1 is SGHAT, CDR2 FQNNGV, per germline. This chain's CDR3 is CASSIQETQYF. The CDR3 bases are TGTGCCAGCAGTATCCAAGAGACCCAGTACTTC.

This CDR3 reads CASSSPDSAGNTIYF. In nucleotides, the CDR3 is TGTGCCAGCAGTTCTCCGGACAGCGCTGGAAACACCATATATTTT. V gene TRBV6-6 combines with J gene TRBJ1-3, with D perhaps TRBD1 (6 bases). CDR1 and CDR2 (germline): MNHNY, SVGAGI (reference sequence). With 4 bases removed from V and 2 bases from J, the gap between germline ends came to 12 bases. This CDR3 comprises 15 residues.

V and J are TRBV19 and TRBJ1-2; 9 nucleotides align to TRBD1. Germline CDR1 and CDR2: LNHDA and SQIVND (reference sequence). This CDR3 has 17 residues. With V trimmed by 1 base and J by 4 bases, 10 bases remained unmatched. This CDR3 is CASSIVPTGGISYGYTF. As DNA, the CDR3 is TGTGCCAGTAGTATAGTCCCGACAGGGGGGATCAGCTATGGCTACACCTTC.

The gene calls are TRBV4-2 and TRBJ1-1; 7 bases are a match to TRBD1. The CDR3 has 15 amino acids. Looked up from germline, CDR1 is LGHNA and CDR2 is YNFKEQ. Germline trimming cut 2 bases from V and 5 bases from J; bases unmatched to any gene: 8. DNA of the CDR3: TGTGCCAGCAGCCAATTTCCGGGACAGAGAACTGAAGCTTTCTTT. It codes for CASSQFPGQRTEAFF.

This clone has just a few counts. The V and J genes are TRBV18 and TRBJ2-3; 7 bases are a match to TRBD1. The J segment lost 2 bases and the V segment lost 3 bases, leaving 11 bases of the junction unmatched. This CDR3 has 17 amino acids. Per germline, CDR1 KGHSH and CDR2 LQKENI. The CDR3, as DNA: TGTGCCAGCTCACCTGTCCGGGACAGTATCTCCACAGATACGCAGTATTTT. Translated, it gives CASSPVRDSISTDTQYF.

The chain couples TRBV4-1 to TRBJ2-7; D unclear. Germline V gene sequence: CDR1 MGHRA, CDR2 YSYEKL. The CDR3 is made up of 15 amino acids. V was pared by 3 bases and J by 7 bases, with 19 bases between. DNA of the CDR3: TGCGCCAGCAGCCACCTAGACCGCGACTCGTCTGAGCAGTACTTC. Encoded protein: CASSHLDRDSSEQYF.

The V and J genes are TRBV15 and TRBJ2-2; D possibly corresponds to TRBD1 (5 bases). V lost 0 bases to trimming and J lost 2 bases, with 7 bases between them. The CDR3 extends over 15 amino acids. Germline CDR1 and CDR2: LNHNV and YYDKDF (reference sequence). The CDR3 loop is CATSRDRENTGELFF. In nucleotides, the CDR3 is TGTGCCACCAGCAGAGACAGGGAAAACACCGGGGAGCTGTTTTTT.

The J gene is TRBJ2-3, the V gene TRBV5-1, with D possibly matching TRBD2 (6 bases). V lost 3 bases and J lost 6, with 20 bases in between. CDR1 SGHRS and CDR2 YFSETQ come from the germline V gene. The CDR3 spans 16 residues. This CDR3 is CASSSTEGPKRDTQYF. The CDR3, as DNA: TGCGCCAGCAGCTCGACGGAGGGACCAAAAAGGGATACGCAGTATTTT.

The chain uses TRBV30 and TRBJ2-1; 11 bases match TRBD2. Germline assignment: CDR1 GTSNPN and CDR2 SVGIG (reference sequence). The CDR3 extends over 15 amino acids. J was trimmed by 12 bases and V by 0 bases; bases with no gene match: 10. The DNA for the CDR3 is TGTGCCTGGAGTGTGCACTCAACTAGCGGGGGCGTGCAGTTCTTC. It yields the protein CAWSVHSTSGGVQFF.

The chain links TRBV12-5 to TRBJ2-5; 10 bases map to TRBD2. Germline trimming cut 0 bases from V and 5 bases from J; bases unmatched to any gene: 3. CDR1 and CDR2 from the germline V gene are LGHNT and FRNRAP. CDR3 length: 15 residues. DNA of the CDR3: TGTGCTAGTGGTTTGGTCATGGGACTAGCGGAGACCCAGTACTTC. The encoded protein is CASGLVMGLAETQYF.

This chain links TRBV27 with TRBJ2-7; tentatively, D is TRBD2 (6 bases). This CDR3 is 18 amino acids long. V lost 5 bases to trimming and J lost 2 bases, with 25 bases between them. Per germline, CDR1 MNHEY and CDR2 SMNVEV (reference sequence). CDR3 sequence (DNA): TGTGCCAGCAGTCTAAGAACGGTGGGGCGGGACCCCACCTACGAGCAGTACTTC. Its translation is CASSLRTVGRDPTYEQYF.

The V call is TRBV18, the J call TRBJ2-2, with TRBD2 as a possible D gene (6 bases). The germline gives CDR1 KGHSH, CDR2 LQKENI. Trimming pared 6 bases from V and 0 bases from J, leaving 11 bases between. The CDR3 is made up of 15 amino acids. CDR3 amino acids: CASSGGTANTGELFF. Written as DNA, the CDR3 is TGTGCCAGCTCGGGGGGTACGGCGAACACCGGGGAGCTGTTTTTT.

J is TRBJ2-2 and V is TRBV9; TRBD2 aligns across 15 bases. CDR3 length equals 18 residues. Germline V gene sequence: CDR1 SGDLS, CDR2 YYNGEE. Germline trimming cut 4 bases from V and 6 bases from J; bases unmatched to any gene: 10. CDR3 in amino acids: CASSPPGLAGGVSGELFF. The CDR3 DNA reads as TGTGCCAGCAGCCCTCCGGGACTAGCGGGAGGAGTATCCGGGGAGCTGTTTTTT.